This TCR beta chain stems from a study of a mutant IDH1 vaccine in newly diagnosed glioma. About the research overall: Eight vaccine doses were administered to patients at weeks 1, 3, 5, 7, 11, 15, 19 and 23. Before enrollment, the patients had been treated with radiotherapy alone, temozolomide alone, or both together. Most of them had received both.

As regards this clone: Antigen specificity is unknown.

The time point was: week 11, during vaccination. A 20-mer mutant IDH1 peptide at 300 ug was injected subcutaneously with topical imiquimod. Donors' newly diagnosed IDH1-mutant WHO grade 3 or 4 astrocytomas lacked nuclear ATRX. Assay: immunoSEQ multiplex PCR; the TCRdb copy retains only in-frame clones and omits some. The sample includes tens of thousands of clones, nearly 90% of them seen just once. The sample was PBMCs, taken from a glioma patient whose treatment included an IDH1 peptide vaccine. This clonotype was sampled from a man aged 18 to 30 with glioma.

The CDR3 protein is CASSQDITGFSGNTIYF. The CDR3 nucleotides are TGTGCCAGCAGCCAAGATATCACCGGCTTCTCTGGAAACACCATATATTTT. The chain joins TRBV4-2 to TRBJ1-3; D is ambiguous. V was clipped by 0 bases and J by 0 bases, with 12 bases between them. There are 17 residues in the CDR3. The germline CDR1 and CDR2 sequences are LGHNA and YNFKEQ.